Given below is one T cell receptor (beta chain) in context. Per germline, CDR1 SGDLS and CDR2 YYNGEE. V trimming: 6 bases; J trimming: 1 base; junction bases outside the gene matches: 5. The CDR3 extends over 15 amino acids. Seattle's enrolled individuals joined amid active infection and were then monitored longitudinally. In the original processing: Quantification of nucleated cells was approximated via reference gene primer amplification. Profiled with immunoSEQ multiplex PCR; TCRdb holds only in-frame clones, not every one. Clone size and V and J calls were adopted from that table, with D and trimming inferred from the DNA. The repertoire holds 150,000 to 200,000 clones, with roughly 81% as singletons. The entry originates in a study of blood T cell repertoires in COVID-19. Study-level information: Whether acute or convalescent, the COVID-19 samples came from the United States, Italy and Spain. Sources were T cells, B-cell-depleted T cells, or PBMCs; the material itself was cDNA or gDNA.

This chain links TRBV9 with TRBJ1-5; 9 nucleotides match TRBD1. Input material: peripheral blood. The receptor was isolated from a woman between 50 and 59 years old with COVID-19, enrolled during active disease. The CDR3: CASTPGQGSNQPQHF. The CDR3 coding sequence is TGTGCCAGCACCCCGGGACAGGGAAGCAATCAGCCCCAGCATTTT.